This T cell receptor beta chain was recovered during a study of PD-1 blockade in classical Hodgkin lymphoma. Every single patient, without exception, relapsed after autologous stem cell transplantation, and brentuximab vedotin exposure varied. This clone has a handful of counts. Sequencing was performed with immunoSEQ multiplex PCR; in TCRdb, only in-frame clones are kept and a portion is missing. The data show 20,000 to 30,000 clones, with approximately 80% seen just once and approximately 7.9% held by the top ten. The CDR3 consists of 15 residues. V was shortened by 5 bases and J by 8 bases, with 21 bases between the two germline ends. The germline V gene encodes CDR1 SGHTA and CDR2 FQGNSA.

The sample here was peripheral blood mononuclear cells (PBMCs), taken before the second cycle of nivolumab. This TCR derives from a human donor with classical Hodgkin lymphoma. This chain links TRBV7-2 with TRBJ1-2; a weak D match, TRBD1 (5 bases). CDR3 sequence: CASSLQGGGSYGYTF. The CDR3 coding sequence is TGTGCCAGCAGCCTGCAAGGTGGGGGGTCCTACGGCTACACCTTC. Full variable domain (outside the CDR3, taken from reference TRBV7-2 and TRBJ1-2): GAGVSQSPSNKVTEKGKDVELRCDPISGHTALYWYRQSLGQGLEFLIYFQGNSAPDKSGLPSDRFSAERTGGSVSTLTIQRTQQEDSAVYLCASSLQGGGSYGYTFGSGTRLTVV.